These T cell receptor beta chains were read from a single sample in a study of response to subunit inactivated influenza vaccine. TCRdb independently ran MiXCR on the RT-PCR reads; one entry per CDR3 protein. The repertoire includes hundreds of thousands of distinct CDR3 sequences, about 7.6% of them detected once, and 10% to 15% sits in the top ten. Sequenced here: PBMCs from blood, sampled roughly 24 months after vaccination. These receptor sequences come from a man aged 50 to 69 who received an inactivated influenza vaccine. Each CDR3 is given with its conserved first and last residue. A D gene is named only where the DNA matches it firmly. Only part of the rows carry a size: once, few, many, or a class if the clone is expanded.

TRBJ2-1	NA	many	TRBV29-1	TGCAGCGTTGTGAGTAGGGGGGCCTTGGGTGAGCAGTTCTTC	CSVVSRGALGEQFF
TRBJ2-5	NA	few	TRBV7-3	TGTGCCAGCAGTATGGGGGTTGGGGAGACCCAGTACTTC	CASSMGVGETQYF
TRBJ2-2	TRBD1	few	TRBV5-1	TGCGCCAGCAGCTTGGGGGCTCGACAGGGTTACACCGGGGAGCTGTTTTTT	CASSLGARQGYTGELFF
TRBJ2-7	TRBD1	few	TRBV2	TGTGCCAGCAGGAGGAACAGGGGAGTATGGGAGGAGCAGTACTTC	CASRRNRGVWEEQYF
TRBJ1-1	NA	NA	TRBV28	TGTGCCAGCAGTCCCGGAGGGGGAAACACTGAAGCTTTCTTT	CASSPGGGNTEAFF
TRBJ2-2	TRBD2	NA	TRBV12-3/TRBV12-4	TGTGCCAGCAGCGGACTAGCGGGGGAGGGGAACACCGGGGAGCTGTTTTTT	CASSGLAGEGNTGELFF
TRBJ2-2	NA	NA	TRBV5-4	TGTGCCAGCAGCCTCCCGGGAGACAGAACCGAGCTGTTTTTT	CASSLPGDRTELFF
TRBJ2-7	NA	few	TRBV5-5	TGTGCCAGCAGCCCGGACGTCTACTACGAGCAGTACTTC	CASSPDVYYEQYF
TRBJ1-5	NA	many	TRBV4-2	TGTGCCAGCAGCCAAGGAGCCGAAATCAATCAGCCCCAGCATTTT	CASSQGAEINQPQHF
TRBJ2-7	TRBD1	few	TRBV7-9	TGTGCCAGCAGCCCACCCAGGGGGAGCTACGAGCAGTACTTC	CASSPPRGSYEQYF
TRBJ2-7	NA	few	TRBV7-6	TGTGCCAGCAGCCCCGACGCAGGACAGAGCTCCTACGAGCAGTACTTC	CASSPDAGQSSYEQYF
TRBJ1-5	NA	few	TRBV7-9	TGTGCCAGCAGCGACCGCGCCCGGACGTCGAACCAGCCCCAGCATTTT	CASSDRARTSNQPQHF
TRBJ2-2	NA	few	TRBV9	TGTGCCAGCAGCGAGGGGGGGTCCCCGAGGGAGCTGTTTTTT	CASSEGGSPRELFF
TRBJ2-3	NA	few	TRBV9	TGTGCCAGCAGCGTAGTCGGGACTCCTGCACTATATTTT	CASSVVGTPALYF
TRBJ2-5	NA	few	TRBV4-3	TGCGCCAGCAGCGCAGGGACCGCCTACCAAGAGACCCAGTACTTC	CASSAGTAYQETQYF
TRBJ1-1	NA	NA	TRBV15	TGTGCCACCAGCAGAGATCAGAAGGCTGACACTGAAGCTTTCTTT	CATSRDQKADTEAFF
TRBJ2-1	NA	many	TRBV29-1	TGCAGCGTTGATGGTAACAATGAGCAGTTCTTC	CSVDGNNEQFF
TRBJ2-2	TRBD2	few	TRBV4-3	TGCGCCAGCAGCCAAGAATCGGGGGGGCAAACCGGGGAGCTGTTTTTT	CASSQESGGQTGELFF
TRBJ2-5	TRBD2	many	TRBV20-1	TGCAGTGCTCCCATAGCGGGCCAACTTCTAGAGACCCAGTACTTC	CSAPIAGQLLETQYF
TRBJ2-7	TRBD1	NA	TRBV4-1	TGCGCCAGCAGCCAATACAGGGGGGACTCCTACGAGCAGTACTTC	CASSQYRGDSYEQYF
TRBJ2-3	NA	many	TRBV5-1	TGCGCCAGCAGCTTGGCTGGTCCCACAGATACGCAGTATTTT	CASSLAGPTDTQYF
TRBJ1-5	NA	NA	TRBV28	TGTGCCAGCAGTTTTGGGTTAGGGGTTGGGAGCAATCAGCCCCAGCATTTT	CASSFGLGVGSNQPQHF
TRBJ2-5	TRBD2	NA	TRBV20-1	TGCAGTGCTAGGGCGGGACTAGCGGGGATGGGATGGGAGACCCAGTACTTC	CSARAGLAGMGWETQYF
TRBJ2-7	TRBD1	few	TRBV10-2	TGCGCCAGCAGTGTTTTACAGGGGGTCCACGAGCAGTACTTC	CASSVLQGVHEQYF
TRBJ2-5	TRBD2	few	TRBV12-3/TRBV12-4	TGTGCCAGCAGTTTTACTAGCGGGAAAGAGACCCAGTACTTC	CASSFTSGKETQYF
TRBJ1-1	NA	NA	TRBV7-3	TGTGCCAGCAGCTTAATGGGGGGAAGCACTGAAGCTTTCTTT	CASSLMGGSTEAFF
TRBJ1-1	TRBD1	few	TRBV5-5	TGTGCCAGCAGCTTGGGAGGGGGCGCCACTGAAGCTTTCTTT	CASSLGGGATEAFF
TRBJ1-6	TRBD1	few	TRBV6-2/TRBV6-3	TGTGCCAGCAGTACTGCAGGGGGATTGATTTCACCCCTCCACTTT	CASSTAGGLISPLHF
TRBJ1-1	TRBD1	many	TRBV7-2	TGTGCCAGCAGCTTACGCGGGACAGGGGACACTGAAGCTTTCTTT	CASSLRGTGDTEAFF
TRBJ2-7	NA	few	TRBV5-6	TGTGCCAGCAGCTCCCGACGGGCCTACGAGCAGTACTTC	CASSSRRAYEQYF
TRBJ2-2	TRBD2	many	TRBV5-6	TGTGCCAGCAGCCCGGGGGGTCGAGGGAACACCGGGGAGCTGTTTTTT	CASSPGGRGNTGELFF